This TCR beta chain appears in the sequencing data of a study of blood T cell repertoires in COVID-19. Turning to the study itself: Donors in the United States, Italy and Spain gave samples during acute or convalescent COVID-19. The analysed material was cDNA or gDNA that came from T cells, B-cell-depleted T cells, or PBMCs.

Germline assignment: CDR1 SGHRS and CDR2 YFSETQ. J was trimmed by 1 base and V by 3 bases; bases with no gene match: 3. CDR3 length: 14 residues. Authors' processing steps: Reference gene primer amplification yielded estimated nucleated cell counts. Generated by immunoSEQ multiplex PCR, the TCRdb table keeps only in-frame clones and is missing some. The V and J calls and clone size come from that table; D and trimming were worked out from the DNA. The sample carries 250,000 to 400,000 clones, over 75% recorded once. The rearrangement links TRBV5-1 to TRBJ1-1, with 7 bases aligning to TRBD1. Specimen: peripheral blood. The TCR comes from a man aged 50 to 59 with active or convalescent COVID-19. The CDR3 DNA reads as TGCGCCAGCAGCTCGAGGACAGGGAACACTGAAGCTTTCTTT. This gives the protein CASSSRTGNTEAFF.